A single sample gave rise to the 17 T cell receptor beta chains below, sequenced in a study of Tregs in tolerant kidney transplant recipients. Data came from immunoSEQ multiplex PCR; TCRdb stores just in-frame clones and leaves some out. The sample shows fewer than 35,000 clones, and approximately 7.3% sits with its ten largest clones. Source: CD8+ T cells from blood, taken before the transplant. These receptor sequences come from a human donor who received a combined kidney and bone marrow transplant.

Comments on this clone: The CDR3 end falls 3 residues outside the read, so it is completed with the germline J gene. V gene TRBV7-8 combines with J gene TRBJ2-5; 7 bases line up with TRBD2. Germline values: CDR1 SGHVS, CDR2 FQNEAQ. V lost 5 bases to trimming and J lost 0 bases; unmatched junction nucleotides: 6. This CDR3 contains 15 residues. CDR3 bases read: TGTGCCAGCAGCACCCGAGCGGGATACCAAGAGACC. This encodes CASSTRAGYQET. The CDR3 as a whole reads CASSTRAGYQETQYF.

In the case of this clone: The read ends 3 residues early relative to the CDR3; the germline J gene fills the gap. The J gene is TRBJ2-2, the V gene TRBV6-4, with 14 bases that match TRBD2. This CDR3 spans 18 amino acids. V was clipped by 2 bases and J by 5 bases; unmatched bases: 7. Germline V lookup: CDR1 MRHNA, CDR2 SNTAGT. The covered CDR3 bases are TGTGCCAGCAGTGACACCGGACTAGCGGGAGGCAAGACCGGGGAG. Translation gives CASSDTGLAGGKTGE. The CDR3, in full, reads CASSDTGLAGGKTGELFF.

Details on this clone: The CDR3 is cut off 3 residues early in the read; its end comes from the germline J gene. The chain uses TRBV5-4 and TRBJ2-5; TRBD1 might be the D (6 bases). The CDR3 sequence is 14 residues long. CDR1 SGHNT and CDR2 YYREEE come from the germline V gene (reference sequence). V lost 0 bases, J lost 3 bases, and 9 bases lay in between. CDR3 in amino acids: CASSLGGGEETQYF. CDR3 bases read: TGTGCCAGCAGCTTGGGAGGGGGAGAAGAGACC.

As concerns this clone: The CDR3 end lies 3 residues beyond the end of the read and is filled in from the germline J gene. This chain connects TRBV19 to TRBJ1-6; a weak D match, TRBD1 (6 bases). The germline V gene has CDR1 LNHDA and CDR2 SQIVND (reference sequence). CDR3 size: 13 residues. CDR3 region: CASSTGETLTLHF. The sequenced CDR3 bases are TGTGCCAGTAGTACAGGGGAGACATTAACC.

As regards this clone: The read gets to within 3 residues of the CDR3 end, and the germline J gene fills in the rest. The chain uses TRBV18 and TRBJ1-2, with 7 bases identical to TRBD1. The CDR3 covers 16 residues. J gave up 2 bases and V 3 bases, and 9 bases lay outside the gene matches. Germline CDR1 KGHSH, CDR2 LQKENI. CDR3 loop: CASSPWDSQPNYGYTF. The part of the CDR3 DNA that was read is TGTGCCAGCTCACCCTGGGACAGCCAACCCAACTATGGC.

On this clone: The CDR3 extends 3 residues past the end of the read, so its final part is completed from the germline J gene. V usage is TRBV11-2 and J usage is TRBJ1-1, with a weak D call TRBD1 (5 bases). The CDR3 spans 14 residues. Deletions cut 2 bases from V and 3 bases from J, with 10 bases between. Germline V gives CDR1 SGHAT, CDR2 FQNNGV. This CDR3 reads CASSLWIRDTEAFF. The CDR3 DNA, read in part, is TGTGCCAGCAGCTTATGGATCAGGGACACTGAA.

About this clone itself: The read comes to an end 3 residues before the CDR3 does, leaving the germline J gene to fill in the end. This chain links TRBV11-2 with TRBJ2-3, with no clear D. Germline V gene lookup returns CDR1 SGHAT and CDR2 FQNNGV. Deletions cut 3 bases from V and 2 bases from J, with 6 bases between. The CDR3 consists of 13 residues. The CDR3 is CASSLTNTDTQYF. Incomplete CDR3 DNA: TGTGCCAGCAGCTTGACAAACACAGATACG.

Concerning this clone itself: The read falls 3 residues short of the CDR3 end, and the missing part is taken from the germline J gene. The chain recombines TRBV7-2 with TRBJ2-7, with 7 bases that match TRBD2. In germline, CDR1 is SGHTA, CDR2 FQGNSA. V was clipped by 5 bases and J by 4 bases; unmatched bases: 11. The CDR3 contains 15 residues. CDR3 amino acids: CASSAYTGAGYEQYF. CDR3 DNA (partial): TGTGCCAGCAGCGCCTACACAGGAGCGGGGTACGAG.

As for this clone: The read falls 3 residues short of the CDR3 end, and the missing part is taken from the germline J gene. The chain is built from TRBV18 and TRBJ1-1; tentative D call: TRBD1 (5 bases). The V gene's germline CDR1 is KGHSH and CDR2 LQKENI. Trimming removed 6 bases at V and 4 bases at J, with 9 bases between. The CDR3 contains 12 residues. CDR3 amino acids: CASSTGGTEAFF. The covered CDR3 bases are TGTGCCAGCTCTACCGGGGGCACTGAA.

Comments on this clone: The same CDR3 also results from other DNA sequences found in this sample. The CDR3 loop reads CASSLLPAGELFF. Partial CDR3 DNA: TGTGCCAGCAGCCTCCTTCCTGCCGGGGAG. The J gene is TRBJ2-2, the V gene TRBV7-6; D uncertain. The read falls 3 residues short of the CDR3 end, and the missing part is taken from the germline J gene. CDR3 length equals 13 residues. Germline CDR1 and CDR2: SGHVS and FNYEAQ. Trimming removed 5 bases at V and 6 bases at J, with 10 bases between.

As for this clone: The sequence runs out 3 residues before the end of the CDR3; the remainder is reconstructed from the germline J gene. The genes are TRBV7-7 and TRBJ2-7; tentatively, D is TRBD1 (6 bases). The V and J ends lost 1 base and 1 base respectively, with 11 bases between them. Germline lookup yields CDR1 SSHAT and CDR2 FNYEAQ (reference sequence). This CDR3 comprises 15 residues. The DNA read from the CDR3 is TGTGCCAGCAGCTTAGGACCCGGGACATCCTACGAG. Amino acids: CASSLGPGTSYE. The entire CDR3 protein is CASSLGPGTSYEQYF.

A remark on this clone: The read gets to within 3 residues of the CDR3 end, and the germline J gene fills in the rest. The chain carries TRBV7-6 and TRBJ1-1; D possibly corresponds to TRBD1 (6 bases). The CDR3 loop spans 13 amino acids. V was shortened by 1 base and J by 7 bases, with 10 bases between the two germline ends. Germline V CDR1 and CDR2: SGHVS, FNYEAQ. The part of the CDR3 DNA that was read is TGTGCCAGCAGCTTAGGACAGGTCGGTGAA. It codes for CASSLGQVGE. The whole CDR3 is CASSLGQVGEAFF.

Concerning this clone itself: The missing CDR3 end, 3 residues past where the read stops, is filled in from the germline J gene. V gene TRBV2 combines with J gene TRBJ1-3; 10 bases fit TRBD1. The CDR3 length is 15 residues. Germline V CDR1 and CDR2: SNHLY, FYNNEI. The junction had 2 bases not matched to a gene; V was cut back by 4 bases and J by 2 bases. The CDR3 is CASSADRGPGNTIYF. The DNA read from the CDR3 is TGTGCCAGCAGTGCCGACAGGGGGCCTGGAAACACC.

As regards this clone: The CDR3 is cut off 3 residues early in the read; its end comes from the germline J gene. Other DNA sequences in the sample encode the same CDR3. The chain uses TRBV29-1 and TRBJ2-7, with D perhaps TRBD1 (5 bases). The germline CDR1 and CDR2 sequences are SQVTM and ANQGSEA. V shed 3 bases and J shed 3 bases, with 9 bases lying between them. CDR3 length equals 12 residues. CDR3 amino acids: CSVEDTIYEQYF. CDR3 bases read: TGCAGCGTTGAGGACACCATCTACGAG.

Comments on this clone: The read ends 3 residues early relative to the CDR3; the germline J gene fills the gap. This chain links TRBV6-1 with TRBJ2-2; 9 bases are a match to TRBD2. With 0 bases clipped from V and 6 bases from J, the junction kept 8 bases outside the gene matches. This CDR3 has 17 amino acids. Germline lookup yields CDR1 MNHNS and CDR2 SASEGT. The CDR3 DNA, read in part, is TGTGCCAGCAGTGAAGCGTTTAGCGGGAGTTTCGCCGGGGAG. Protein sequence: CASSEAFSGSFAGE. The CDR3 in full is CASSEAFSGSFAGELFF.

This CDR3 is CASSETANYGYTF. Partial CDR3 DNA: TGTGCCAGTAGTGAGACAGCCAATTATGGC. This sequence joins TRBV19 and TRBJ1-2; maybe TRBD1 (5 bases). The DNA ends 3 residues before the CDR3 does, and the rest of the CDR3 is filled in from the germline J gene. V was clipped by 5 bases and J by 5 bases, with 12 bases between them. CDR3 length equals 13 residues. Germline V CDR1 and CDR2: LNHDA, SQIVND (reference sequence). Full variable domain (missing parts from reference TRBV19 and TRBJ1-2): DGGITQSPKYLFRKEGQNVTLSCEQNLNHDAMYWYRQDPGQGLRLIYYSQIVNDFQKGDIAEGYSVSREKKESFPLTVTSAQKNPTAFYLCASSETANYGYTFGSGTRLTVV.

Comments on this clone: The CDR3 is cut off 3 residues early in the read; its end comes from the germline J gene. V and J are TRBV5-5 and TRBJ1-1, with a tentative D call TRBD1 (5 bases). V lost 3 bases to trimming and J lost 3 bases, with 9 bases between them. The length of the CDR3 is 13 residues. The germline CDR1 and CDR2 sequences are SGHKS and YYEKEE (reference sequence). This chain's CDR3 is CASSSTVYTEAFF. The covered CDR3 bases are TGTGCCAGCAGCTCGACAGTATACACTGAA.